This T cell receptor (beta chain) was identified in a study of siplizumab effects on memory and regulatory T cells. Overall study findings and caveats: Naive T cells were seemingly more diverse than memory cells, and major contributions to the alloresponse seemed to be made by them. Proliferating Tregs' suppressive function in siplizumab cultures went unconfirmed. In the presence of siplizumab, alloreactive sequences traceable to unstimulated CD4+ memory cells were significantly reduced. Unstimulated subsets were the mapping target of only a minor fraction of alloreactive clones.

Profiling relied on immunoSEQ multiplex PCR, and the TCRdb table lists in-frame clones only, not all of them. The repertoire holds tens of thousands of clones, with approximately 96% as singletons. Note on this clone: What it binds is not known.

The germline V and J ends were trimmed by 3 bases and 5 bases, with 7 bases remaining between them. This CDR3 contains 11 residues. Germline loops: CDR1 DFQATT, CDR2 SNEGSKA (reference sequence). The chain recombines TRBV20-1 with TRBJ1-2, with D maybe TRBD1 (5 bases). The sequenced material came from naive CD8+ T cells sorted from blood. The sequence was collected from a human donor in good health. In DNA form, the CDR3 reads TGCAGTGCTAGCGAGGGGTATGGCTACACCTTC. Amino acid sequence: CSASEGYGYTF.